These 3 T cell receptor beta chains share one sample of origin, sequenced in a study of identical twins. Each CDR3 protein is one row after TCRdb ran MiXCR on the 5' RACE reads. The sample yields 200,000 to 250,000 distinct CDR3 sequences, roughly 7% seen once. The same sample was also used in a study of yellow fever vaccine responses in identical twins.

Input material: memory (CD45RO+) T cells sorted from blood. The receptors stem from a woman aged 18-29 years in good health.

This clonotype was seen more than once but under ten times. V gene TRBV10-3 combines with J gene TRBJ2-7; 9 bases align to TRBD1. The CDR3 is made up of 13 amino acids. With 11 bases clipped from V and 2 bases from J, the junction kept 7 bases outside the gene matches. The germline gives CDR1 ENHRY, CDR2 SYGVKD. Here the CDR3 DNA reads TGTGCCGTCGGGGACAGGGAAGCCTACGAGCAGTACTTC. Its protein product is CAVGDREAYEQYF.

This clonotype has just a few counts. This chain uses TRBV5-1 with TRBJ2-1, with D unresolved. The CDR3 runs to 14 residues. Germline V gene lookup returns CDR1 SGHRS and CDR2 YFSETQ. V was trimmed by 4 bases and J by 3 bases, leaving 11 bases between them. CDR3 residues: CASSPRTSYNEQFF. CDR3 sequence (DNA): TGCGCCAGCAGCCCCCGGACGAGCTACAATGAGCAGTTCTTC.

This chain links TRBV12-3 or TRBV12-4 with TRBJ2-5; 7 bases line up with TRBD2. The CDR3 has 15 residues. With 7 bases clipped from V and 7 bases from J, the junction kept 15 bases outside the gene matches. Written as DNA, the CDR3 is TGTGCCAGCAAACAGCCGGGGGGTAGTAGGGGGACCCAGTACTTC. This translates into CASKQPGGSRGTQYF.